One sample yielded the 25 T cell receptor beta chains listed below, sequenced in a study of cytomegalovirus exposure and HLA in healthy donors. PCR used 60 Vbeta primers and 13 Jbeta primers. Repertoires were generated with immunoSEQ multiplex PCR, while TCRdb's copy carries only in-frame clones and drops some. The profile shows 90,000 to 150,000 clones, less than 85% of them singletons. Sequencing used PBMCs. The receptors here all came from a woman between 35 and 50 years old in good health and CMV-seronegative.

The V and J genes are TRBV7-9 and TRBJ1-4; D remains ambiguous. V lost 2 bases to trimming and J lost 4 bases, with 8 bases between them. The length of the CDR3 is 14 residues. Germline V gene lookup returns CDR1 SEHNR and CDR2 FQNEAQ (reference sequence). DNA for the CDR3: TGTGCCAGCAGCTTAACAGTGGGTAATGAAAAACTGTTTTTT. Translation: CASSLTVGNEKLFF.

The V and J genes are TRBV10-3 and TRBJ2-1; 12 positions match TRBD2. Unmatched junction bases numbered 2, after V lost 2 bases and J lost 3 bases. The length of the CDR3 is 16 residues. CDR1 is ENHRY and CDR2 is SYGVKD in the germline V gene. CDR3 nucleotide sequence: TGTGCCATCAGTGAGGCTAGCGGGAGGGACTACAATGAGCAGTTCTTC. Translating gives CAISEASGRDYNEQFF.

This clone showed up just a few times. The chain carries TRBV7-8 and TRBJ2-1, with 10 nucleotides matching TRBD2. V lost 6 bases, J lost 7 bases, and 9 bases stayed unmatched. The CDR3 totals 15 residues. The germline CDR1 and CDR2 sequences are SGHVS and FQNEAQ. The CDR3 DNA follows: TGTGCCAGCAGTTCTCTAGCGGGAGCGGGAAATGAGCAGTTCTTC. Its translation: CASSSLAGAGNEQFF.

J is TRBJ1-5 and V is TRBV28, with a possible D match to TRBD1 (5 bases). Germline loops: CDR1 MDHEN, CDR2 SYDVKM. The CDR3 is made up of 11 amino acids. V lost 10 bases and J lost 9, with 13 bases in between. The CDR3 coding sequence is TGTGCCACCGGGACTCGGCGGCCCCAGCATTTT. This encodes CATGTRRPQHF.

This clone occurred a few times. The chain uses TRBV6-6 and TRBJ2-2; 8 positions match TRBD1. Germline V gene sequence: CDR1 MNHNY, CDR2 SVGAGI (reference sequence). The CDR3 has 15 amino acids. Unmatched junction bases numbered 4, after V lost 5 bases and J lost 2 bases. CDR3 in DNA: TGTGCCAGCAGTCGGACAGGGATCAACACCGGGGAGCTGTTTTTT. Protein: CASSRTGINTGELFF.

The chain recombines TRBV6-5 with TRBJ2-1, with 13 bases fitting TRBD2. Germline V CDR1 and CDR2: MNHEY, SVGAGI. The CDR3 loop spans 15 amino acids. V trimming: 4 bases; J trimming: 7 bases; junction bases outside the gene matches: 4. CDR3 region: CASSSTLAGGNEQFF. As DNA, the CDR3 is TGTGCCAGCAGTTCCACACTAGCGGGAGGGAATGAGCAGTTCTTC.

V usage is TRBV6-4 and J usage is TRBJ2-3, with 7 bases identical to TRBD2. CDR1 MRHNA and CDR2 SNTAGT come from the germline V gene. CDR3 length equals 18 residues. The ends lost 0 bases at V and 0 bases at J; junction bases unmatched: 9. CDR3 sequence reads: CASSDSGGRDTSTDTQYF. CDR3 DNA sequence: TGTGCCAGCAGTGACTCGGGGGGGAGAGATACTAGCACAGATACGCAGTATTTT.

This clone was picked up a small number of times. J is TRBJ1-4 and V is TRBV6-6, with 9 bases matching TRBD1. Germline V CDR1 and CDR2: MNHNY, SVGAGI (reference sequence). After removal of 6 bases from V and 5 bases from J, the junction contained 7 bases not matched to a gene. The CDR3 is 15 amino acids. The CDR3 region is CASSWITGGNEKLFF. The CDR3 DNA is TGTGCCAGCAGCTGGATAACAGGGGGCAATGAAAAACTGTTTTTT.

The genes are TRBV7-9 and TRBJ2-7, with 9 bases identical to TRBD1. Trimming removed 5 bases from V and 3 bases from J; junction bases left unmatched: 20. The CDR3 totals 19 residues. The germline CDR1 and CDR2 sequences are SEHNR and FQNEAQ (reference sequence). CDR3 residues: CASSPPPGQGFKVLYEQYF. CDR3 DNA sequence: TGTGCCAGCAGCCCGCCCCCGGGACAGGGTTTCAAAGTTCTCTACGAGCAGTACTTC.

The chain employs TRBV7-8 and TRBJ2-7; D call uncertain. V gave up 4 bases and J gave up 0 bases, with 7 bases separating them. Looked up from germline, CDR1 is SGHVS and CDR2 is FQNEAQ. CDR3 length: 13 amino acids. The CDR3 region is CASSSQDSYEQYF. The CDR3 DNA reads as TGTGCCAGCAGCTCCCAGGACTCCTACGAGCAGTACTTC.

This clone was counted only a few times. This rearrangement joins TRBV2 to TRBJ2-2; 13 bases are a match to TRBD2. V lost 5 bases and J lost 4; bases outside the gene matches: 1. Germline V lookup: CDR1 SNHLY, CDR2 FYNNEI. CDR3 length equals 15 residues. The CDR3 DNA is TGTGCCAGCAGTAGACTAGCGGGAGGCACCGGGGAGCTGTTTTTT. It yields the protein CASSRLAGGTGELFF.

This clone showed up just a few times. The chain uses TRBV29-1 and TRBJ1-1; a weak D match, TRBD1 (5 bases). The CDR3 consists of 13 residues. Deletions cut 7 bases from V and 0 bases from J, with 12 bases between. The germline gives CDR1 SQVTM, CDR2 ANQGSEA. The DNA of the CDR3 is TGCAGCGCCGGGACTCACATGAACACTGAAGCTTTCTTT. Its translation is CSAGTHMNTEAFF.

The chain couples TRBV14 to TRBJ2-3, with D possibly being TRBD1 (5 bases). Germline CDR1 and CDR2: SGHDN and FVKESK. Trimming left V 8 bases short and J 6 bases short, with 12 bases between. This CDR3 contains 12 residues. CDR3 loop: CASSRVSDTQYF. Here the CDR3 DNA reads TGTGCCAGCTCCAGGGTTTCCGATACGCAGTATTTT.

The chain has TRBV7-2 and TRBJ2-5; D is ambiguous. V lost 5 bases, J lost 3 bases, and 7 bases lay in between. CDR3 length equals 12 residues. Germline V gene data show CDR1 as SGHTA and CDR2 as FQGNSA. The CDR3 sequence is CASSVTKETQYF. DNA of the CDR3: TGTGCCAGCAGCGTAACAAAAGAGACCCAGTACTTC.

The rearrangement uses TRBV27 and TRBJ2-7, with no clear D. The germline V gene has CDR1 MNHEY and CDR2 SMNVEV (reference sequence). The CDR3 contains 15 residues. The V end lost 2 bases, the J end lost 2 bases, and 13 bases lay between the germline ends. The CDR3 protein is CASSLRSPVPYEQYF. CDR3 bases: TGTGCCAGCAGTTTACGGAGTCCAGTACCCTACGAGCAGTACTTC.

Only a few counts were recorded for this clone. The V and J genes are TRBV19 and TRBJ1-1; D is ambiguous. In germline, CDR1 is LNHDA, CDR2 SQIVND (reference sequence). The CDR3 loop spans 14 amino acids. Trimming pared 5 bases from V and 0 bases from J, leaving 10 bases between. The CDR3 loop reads CASSGLELNTEAFF. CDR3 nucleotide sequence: TGTGCCAGTAGTGGTTTGGAGCTGAACACTGAAGCTTTCTTT.

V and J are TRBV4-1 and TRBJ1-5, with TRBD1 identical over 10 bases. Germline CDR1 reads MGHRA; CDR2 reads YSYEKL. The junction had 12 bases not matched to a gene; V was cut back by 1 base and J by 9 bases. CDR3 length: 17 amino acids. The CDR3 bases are TGCGCCAGCAGCCAAGTCCGGGACAGGGGTACATTTGGGCCCCAGCATTTT. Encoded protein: CASSQVRDRGTFGPQHF.

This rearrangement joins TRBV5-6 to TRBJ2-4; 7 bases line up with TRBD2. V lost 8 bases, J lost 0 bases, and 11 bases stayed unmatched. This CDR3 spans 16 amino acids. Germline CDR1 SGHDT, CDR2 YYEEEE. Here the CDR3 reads CARAASGEVAKNIQYF. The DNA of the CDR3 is TGTGCCAGGGCTGCTAGCGGTGAGGTAGCCAAAAACATTCAGTACTTC.

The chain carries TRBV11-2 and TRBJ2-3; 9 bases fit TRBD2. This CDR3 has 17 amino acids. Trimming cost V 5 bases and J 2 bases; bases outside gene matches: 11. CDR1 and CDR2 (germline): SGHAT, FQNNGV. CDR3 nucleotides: TGTGCCAGCAGCCCAGGGAGCGGGGGGTTATCCACAGATACGCAGTATTTT. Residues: CASSPGSGGLSTDTQYF.

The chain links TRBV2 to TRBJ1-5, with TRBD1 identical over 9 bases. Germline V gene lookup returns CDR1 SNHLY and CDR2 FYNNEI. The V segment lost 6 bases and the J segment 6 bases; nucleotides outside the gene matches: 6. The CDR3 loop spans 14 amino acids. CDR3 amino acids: CASSGDRAVQPQHF. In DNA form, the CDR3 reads TGTGCCAGCAGCGGGGACAGGGCAGTTCAGCCCCAGCATTTT. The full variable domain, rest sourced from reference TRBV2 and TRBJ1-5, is EPEVTQTPSHQVTQMGQEVILRCVPISNHLYFYWYRQILGQKVEFLVSFYNNEISEKSEIFDDQFSVERPDGSNFTLKIRSTKLEDSAMYFCASSGDRAVQPQHFGDGTRLSIL.

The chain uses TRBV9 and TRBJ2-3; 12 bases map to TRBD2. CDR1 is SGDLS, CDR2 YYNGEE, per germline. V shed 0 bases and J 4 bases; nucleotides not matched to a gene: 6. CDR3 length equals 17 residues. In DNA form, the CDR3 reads TGTGCCAGCAGCGTAGCCCTAGCGGGAGGGCCGGCAGATACGCAGTATTTT. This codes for CASSVALAGGPADTQYF.

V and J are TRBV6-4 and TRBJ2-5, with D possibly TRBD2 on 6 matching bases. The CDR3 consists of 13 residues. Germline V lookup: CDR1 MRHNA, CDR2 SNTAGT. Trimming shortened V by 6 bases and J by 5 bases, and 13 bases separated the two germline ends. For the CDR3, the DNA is TGTGCCAGCAGCAACCGTGGGGGGGAGACCCAGTACTTC. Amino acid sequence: CASSNRGGETQYF.

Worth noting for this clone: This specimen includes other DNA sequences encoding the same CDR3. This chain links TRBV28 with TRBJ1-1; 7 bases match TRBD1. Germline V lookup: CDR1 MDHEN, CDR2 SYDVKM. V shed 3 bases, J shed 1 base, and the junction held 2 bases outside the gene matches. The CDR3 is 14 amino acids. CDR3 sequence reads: CASSLAGGNTEAFF. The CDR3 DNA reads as TGTGCCAGCAGTTTGGCAGGGGGGAACACTGAAGCTTTCTTT.

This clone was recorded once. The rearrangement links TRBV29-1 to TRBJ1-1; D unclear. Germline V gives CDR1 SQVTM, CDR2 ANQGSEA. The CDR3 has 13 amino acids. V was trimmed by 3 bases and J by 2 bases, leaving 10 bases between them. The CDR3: CSVDGEENTEAFF. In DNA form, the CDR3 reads TGCAGCGTTGATGGGGAGGAAAACACTGAAGCTTTCTTT.

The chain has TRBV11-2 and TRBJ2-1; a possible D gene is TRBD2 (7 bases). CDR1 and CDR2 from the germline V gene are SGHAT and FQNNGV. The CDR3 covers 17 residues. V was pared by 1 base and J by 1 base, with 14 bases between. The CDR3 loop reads CASSLGGAGESYNEQFF. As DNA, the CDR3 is TGTGCCAGCAGCTTAGGGGGGGCGGGGGAATCCTACAATGAGCAGTTCTTC.